The clone carrying this T cell receptor beta chain has just a few counts. The antigen remains unidentified. CDR1 is SQVTM and CDR2 is ANQGSEA in the germline V gene. The CDR3 spans 13 residues. Trimming took 6 bases from V and 0 from J, leaving 12 bases between them. Tagging with unique molecular identifiers was applied to individual cDNA molecules. Each CDR3 protein is one row after TCRdb ran MiXCR on the 5' RACE reads. Among under 65,000 distinct CDR3 sequences listed, over 9.5% were seen once. This entry comes from a study of early T cells in non-severe SARS-CoV-2 infection. Study overall: Sequencing of unsorted whole blood was done on bulk RNA, leaving chains unpaired.

Overall study findings and caveats: VDJdb matching, biased toward anti-spike CD8 responses, missed private and CD4 specificities.

The sequencing sample was made of whole blood. This clonotype originated in an adult who was a healthcare worker with PCR-confirmed SARS-CoV-2 infection or an uninfected control (not recorded which). V and J are TRBV29-1 and TRBJ2-7, with D possibly being TRBD1 (5 bases). The CDR3 DNA follows: TGCAGCGTGCTGGACACCCTCTCCTACGAGCAGTACTTC. This gives the protein CSVLDTLSYEQYF.